The 8 T cell receptor beta chains below all came from one sample that was sequenced in a study of cytomegalovirus exposure and HLA in healthy donors. PCR was performed using 60 Vbeta and 13 Jbeta primers. This table comes from immunoSEQ multiplex PCR, and its TCRdb copy is limited to in-frame clones, with some not included. The profile covers roughly 100,000 clones, with 78% appearing a single time and under 1.5% taken by the ten largest. Sequencing was done on a sample of PBMCs. These receptors all stem from a man aged 30 to 39 in good health and CMV-seronegative.

DNA for the CDR3: TGCGCCAGCAGCCAAGTCGGACTTAGCACAGATACGCAGTATTTT. Translated, it gives CASSQVGLSTDTQYF. The chain has TRBV4-1 and TRBJ2-3, with D possibly matching TRBD2 (5 bases). This CDR3 is 15 amino acids long. V gave up 1 base and J gave up 0 bases, with 8 bases separating them. Germline V gene data show CDR1 as MGHRA and CDR2 as YSYEKL.

The V call is TRBV9, the J call TRBJ1-3, with D possibly TRBD1 on 6 matching bases. CDR3 length: 17 residues. The germline V gene encodes CDR1 SGDLS and CDR2 YYNGEE. The V gene lost 4 bases and the J gene lost 1 base, with 18 bases spanning the gap. The CDR3 region has the DNA TGTGCCAGCAGCTCCTGGGGGCCACATCCTTCTGGAAACACCATATATTTT. Protein sequence: CASSSWGPHPSGNTIYF. Combining the CDR3 with reference TRBV9 and TRBJ1-3 gives the whole variable domain DSGVTQTPKHLITATGQRVTLRCSPRSGDLSVYWYQQSLDQGLQFLIQYYNGEERAKGNILERFSAQQFPDLHSELNLSSLELGDSALYFCASSSWGPHPSGNTIYFGEGSWLTVV.

This clone is a singleton in its sample. The V and J genes are TRBV25-1 and TRBJ2-5; D might be TRBD1 (6 bases). The end of the DNA fits TRBJ2-7 better, so the J call may be wrong. The length of the CDR3 is 14 residues. Germline CDR1 and CDR2: MGHDK and SYGVNS. The CDR3 protein is CASSGPGQSYEQYF. Here the CDR3 DNA reads TGTGCCAGCAGTGGGCCCGGACAGTCCTACGAGCAGTACTTC.

The V call is TRBV11-2, the J call TRBJ2-4, with 10 bases that match TRBD2. This CDR3 region has 17 residues. The germline CDR1 and CDR2 sequences are SGHAT and FQNNGV. The ends lost 5 bases at V and 0 bases at J; junction bases unmatched: 7. CDR3 amino acids: CASSPRTSGQAKNIQYF. CDR3 sequence (DNA): TGTGCCAGCAGCCCGAGGACTAGCGGTCAAGCCAAAAACATTCAGTACTTC.

This clone was counted only a few times. The V call is TRBV29-1, the J call TRBJ2-7; 9 bases agree with TRBD1. Trimming at V came to 7 bases and at J to 3 bases, leaving 4 bases not matched to a gene. CDR3 size: 12 residues. Looked up from germline, CDR1 is SQVTM and CDR2 is ANQGSEA. The CDR3 bases are TGCAGCGCGGGGACAGGGAACTACGAGCAGTACTTC. It codes for CSAGTGNYEQYF.

The chain has TRBV28 and TRBJ1-2, with a possible D match to TRBD1 (5 bases). CDR1 is MDHEN, CDR2 SYDVKM, per germline. V was pared by 8 bases and J by 4 bases, with 20 bases between. The CDR3 has 15 residues. The CDR3 sequence is CASQWFEGRGYGYTF. The CDR3 DNA follows: TGTGCCAGCCAATGGTTTGAGGGGCGGGGCTATGGCTACACCTTC.

The CDR3 bases are TGTGCCAGTAGAGACAGGGATAGGCAGCCCCAGCATTTT. Its protein product is CASRDRDRQPQHF. This chain uses TRBV19 with TRBJ1-5; 7 bases align to TRBD1. The germline gives CDR1 LNHDA, CDR2 SQIVND (reference sequence). The V and J ends lost 6 bases and 7 bases, in that order; junction bases with no gene match: 6. The CDR3 extends over 13 amino acids.

The chain couples TRBV5-6 to TRBJ1-1, with D tentatively TRBD1 (5 bases). Trimming cost V 2 bases and J 3 bases, with 14 bases left between them. CDR1 SGHDT and CDR2 YYEEEE come from the germline V gene. The length of the CDR3 is 15 residues. The DNA for the CDR3 is TGTGCCAGCAGCTTCCGGGCAGGGTCGGACACTGAAGCTTTCTTT. This gives the protein CASSFRAGSDTEAFF.